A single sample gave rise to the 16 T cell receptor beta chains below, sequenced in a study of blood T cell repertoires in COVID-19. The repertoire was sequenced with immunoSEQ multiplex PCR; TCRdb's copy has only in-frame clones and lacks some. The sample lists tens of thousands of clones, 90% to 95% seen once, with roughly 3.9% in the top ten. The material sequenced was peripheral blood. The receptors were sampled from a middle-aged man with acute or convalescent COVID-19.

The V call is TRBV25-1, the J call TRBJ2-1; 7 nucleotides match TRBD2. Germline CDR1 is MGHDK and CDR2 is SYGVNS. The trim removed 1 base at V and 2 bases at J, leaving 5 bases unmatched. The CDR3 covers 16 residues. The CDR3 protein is CASSEWGGSTYNEQFF. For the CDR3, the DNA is TGTGCCAGCAGTGAATGGGGAGGGTCTACCTACAATGAGCAGTTCTTC. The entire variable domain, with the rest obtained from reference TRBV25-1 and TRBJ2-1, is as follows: EADIYQTPRYLVIGTGKKITLECSQTMGHDKMYWYQQDPGMELHLIHYSYGVNSTEKGDLSSESTVSRIRTEHFPLTLESARPSHTSQYLCASSEWGGSTYNEQFFGPGTRLTVL.

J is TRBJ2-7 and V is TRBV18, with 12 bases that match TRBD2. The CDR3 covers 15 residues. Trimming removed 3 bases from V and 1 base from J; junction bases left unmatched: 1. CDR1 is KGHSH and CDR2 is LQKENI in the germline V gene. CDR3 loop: CASSPTSGSSYEQYF. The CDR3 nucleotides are TGTGCCAGCTCACCGACTAGCGGGAGTTCCTACGAGCAGTACTTC.

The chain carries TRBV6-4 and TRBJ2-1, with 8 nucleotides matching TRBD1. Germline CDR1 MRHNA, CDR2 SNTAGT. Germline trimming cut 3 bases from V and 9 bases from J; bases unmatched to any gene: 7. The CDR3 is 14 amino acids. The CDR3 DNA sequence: TGTGCCAGCAGTGAAATCCAGGGGGCGATTGAGCAGTTCTTC. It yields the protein CASSEIQGAIEQFF.

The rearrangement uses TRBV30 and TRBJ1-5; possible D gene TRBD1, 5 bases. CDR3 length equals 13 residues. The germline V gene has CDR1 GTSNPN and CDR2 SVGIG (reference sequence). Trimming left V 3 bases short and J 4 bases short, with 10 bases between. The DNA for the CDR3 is TGTGCCTGGAGCCGGGGGAGTAATCAGCCCCAGCATTTT. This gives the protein CAWSRGSNQPQHF.

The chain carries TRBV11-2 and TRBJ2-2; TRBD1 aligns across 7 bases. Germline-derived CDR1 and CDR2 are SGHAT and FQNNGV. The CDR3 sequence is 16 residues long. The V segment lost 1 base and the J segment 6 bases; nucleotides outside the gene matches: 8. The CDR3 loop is CASSLVSKGAAGELFF. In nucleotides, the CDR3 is TGTGCCAGCAGCTTAGTTTCTAAGGGGGCGGCCGGGGAGCTGTTTTTT.

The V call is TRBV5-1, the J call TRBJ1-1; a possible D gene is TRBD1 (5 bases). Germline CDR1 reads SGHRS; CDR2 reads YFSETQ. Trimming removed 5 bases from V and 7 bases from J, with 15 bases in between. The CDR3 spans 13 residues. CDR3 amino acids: CASRNSGRGEAFF. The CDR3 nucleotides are TGCGCCAGCAGAAATAGCGGGAGGGGTGAAGCTTTCTTT. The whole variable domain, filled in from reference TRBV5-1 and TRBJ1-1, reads KAGVTQTPRYLIKTRGQQVTLSCSPISGHRSVSWYQQTPGQGLQFLFEYFSETQRNKGNFPGRFSGRQFSNSRSEMNVSTLELGDSALYLCASRNSGRGEAFFGQGTRLTVV.

CDR3 bases: TGTGCCAGCAGCGTATTAGGGGTCACCGGTGAAGCTTTCTTT. It encodes CASSVLGVTGEAFF. The rearrangement joins TRBV9 to TRBJ1-1; a weak D match, TRBD1 (5 bases). V lost 1 base to trimming and J lost 7 bases, with 14 bases between them. This CDR3 comprises 14 residues. Germline CDR1 and CDR2: SGDLS and YYNGEE.

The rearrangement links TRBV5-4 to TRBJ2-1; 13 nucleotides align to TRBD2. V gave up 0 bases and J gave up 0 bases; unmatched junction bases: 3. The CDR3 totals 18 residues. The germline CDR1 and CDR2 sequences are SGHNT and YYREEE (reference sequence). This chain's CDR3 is CASSLGGTSGTSYNEQFF. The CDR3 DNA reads TGTGCCAGCAGCTTGGGTGGGACTAGCGGGACCTCCTACAATGAGCAGTTCTTC.

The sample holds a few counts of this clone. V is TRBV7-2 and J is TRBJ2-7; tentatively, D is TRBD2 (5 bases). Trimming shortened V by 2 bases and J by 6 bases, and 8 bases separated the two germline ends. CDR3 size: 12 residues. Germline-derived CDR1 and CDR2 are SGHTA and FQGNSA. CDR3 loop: CASSLSGIEQYF. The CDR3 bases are TGTGCCAGCAGCTTAAGCGGAATCGAGCAGTACTTC.

This CDR3 reads CASSWGLALGEQYF. In nucleotides, the CDR3 is TGTGCCAGCAGCTGGGGACTGGCGCTCGGGGAGCAGTACTTC. V usage is TRBV2 and J usage is TRBJ2-7, with D maybe TRBD2 (6 bases). This CDR3 region has 14 residues. CDR1 and CDR2 from the germline V gene are SNHLY and FYNNEI. V shed 6 bases and J shed 7 bases, with 19 bases lying between them.

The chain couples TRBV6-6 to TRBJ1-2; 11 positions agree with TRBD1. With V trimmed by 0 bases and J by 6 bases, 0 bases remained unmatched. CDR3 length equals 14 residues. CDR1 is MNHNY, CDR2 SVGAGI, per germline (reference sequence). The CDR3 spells CASSYSDRGHGYTF. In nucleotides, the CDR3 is TGTGCCAGCAGTTACTCGGACAGGGGGCATGGCTACACCTTC.

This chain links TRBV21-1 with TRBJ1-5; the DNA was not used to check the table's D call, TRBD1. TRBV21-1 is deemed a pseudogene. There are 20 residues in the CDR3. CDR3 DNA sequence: TGTGCCAGCAGAACCCCTTTCCGACAGACGTCATACTATAGCAATCAGCCCCAGCATTTT. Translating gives CASRTPFRQTSYYSNQPQHF.

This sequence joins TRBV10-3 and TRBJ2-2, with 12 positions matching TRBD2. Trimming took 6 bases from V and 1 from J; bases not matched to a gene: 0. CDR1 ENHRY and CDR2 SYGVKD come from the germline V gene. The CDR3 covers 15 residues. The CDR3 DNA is TGTGCCATCAGACTAGCGGGAGGGAACACCGGGGAGCTGTTTTTT. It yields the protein CAIRLAGGNTGELFF.

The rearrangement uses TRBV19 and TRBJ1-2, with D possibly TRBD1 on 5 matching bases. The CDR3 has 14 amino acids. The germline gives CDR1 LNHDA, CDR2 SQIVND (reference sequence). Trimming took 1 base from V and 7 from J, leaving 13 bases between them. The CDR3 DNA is TGTGCCAGTAGTATAGCGTATGGGGCAGGTGGCTACACCTTC. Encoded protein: CASSIAYGAGGYTF.

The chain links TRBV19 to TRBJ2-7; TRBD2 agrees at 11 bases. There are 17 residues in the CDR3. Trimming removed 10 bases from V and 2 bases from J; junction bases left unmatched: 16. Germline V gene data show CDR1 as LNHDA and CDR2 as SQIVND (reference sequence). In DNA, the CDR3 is TGTGCCACCACAGGGGTTGCCGGGACTAGCGGTGCCTACGAGCAGTACTTC. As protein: CATTGVAGTSGAYEQYF.

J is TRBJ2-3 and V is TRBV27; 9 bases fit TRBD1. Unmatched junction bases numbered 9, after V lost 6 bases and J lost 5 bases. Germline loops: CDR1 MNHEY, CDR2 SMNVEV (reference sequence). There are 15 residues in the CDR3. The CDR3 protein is CASRDRTGAKDTQYF. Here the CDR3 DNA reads TGTGCCAGCAGGGATCGGACAGGGGCGAAAGATACGCAGTATTTT.